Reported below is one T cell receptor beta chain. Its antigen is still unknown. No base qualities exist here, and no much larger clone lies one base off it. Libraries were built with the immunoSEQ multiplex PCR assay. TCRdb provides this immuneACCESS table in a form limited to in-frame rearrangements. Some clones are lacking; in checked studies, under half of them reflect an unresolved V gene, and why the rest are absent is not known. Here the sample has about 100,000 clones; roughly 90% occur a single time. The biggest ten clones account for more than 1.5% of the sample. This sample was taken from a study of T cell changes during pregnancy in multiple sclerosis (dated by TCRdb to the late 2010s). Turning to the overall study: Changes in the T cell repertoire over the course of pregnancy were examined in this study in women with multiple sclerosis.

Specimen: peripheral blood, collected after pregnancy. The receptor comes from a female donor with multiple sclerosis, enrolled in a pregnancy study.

The CDR3 corresponds to CASTQSGESKIEQFF. The DNA is as follows: TGTGCCAGCACCCAGTCGGGGGAGTCTAAGATTGAGCAGTTCTTC. This sequence uses TRBV28 and TRBJ2-1; TRBD2 could be the D gene, as 6 bases match. CDR1 MDHEN and CDR2 SYDVKM are derived from the germline V gene. Its CDR3 holds 15 amino acids, cysteine through phenylalanine. Of all the DNA, just the CDR3 is kept, 45 bases in frame from base 1. V and J lose 7 bases and 9 bases, and a span of 22 bases separates them.